Listed below are T cell receptor beta chains from one sample, sequenced in a study of beta chain features in type 1 diabetes. Clones were read by immunoSEQ multiplex PCR, and TCRdb kept only the in-frame ones, dropping some. The table has about 150,000 clones, about 13% seen once. The material sequenced was central memory CD4+ T cells from blood. These receptors originate from a young man with type 1 diabetes. The CDR3 runs from the conserved cysteine through the conserved F or W. Fields, in order: clone size, V gene, J gene, D gene, CDR3 protein, CDR3 DNA. A D gene is named only where the DNA matches it firmly. The size of a clone is reported for some rows only, either as once, few or many, or as a class for expanded clones.

clone_size: few
v_call: TRBV25-1
j_call: TRBJ1-1
d_call: NA
cdr3_aa: CASSEYMAVEAFF
cdr3_nt: TGTGCCAGCAGTGAATATATGGCAGTTGAAGCTTTCTTT

clone_size: few
v_call: TRBV7-8
j_call: TRBJ2-3
d_call: NA
cdr3_aa: CASSSGTIPTDTQYF
cdr3_nt: TGTGCCAGCAGCTCCGGGACAATTCCCACAGATACGCAGTATTTT

clone_size: few
v_call: TRBV30
j_call: TRBJ1-1
d_call: NA
cdr3_aa: CAWSAAATNTEAFF
cdr3_nt: TGTGCCTGGAGTGCCGCAGCGACGAACACTGAAGCTTTCTTT

clone_size: many
v_call: TRBV7-9
j_call: TRBJ2-1
d_call: NA
cdr3_aa: CASSLTGRNAEQFF
cdr3_nt: TGTGCCAGCAGCCTTACAGGGAGGAACGCTGAGCAGTTCTTC

clone_size: few
v_call: TRBV28
j_call: TRBJ2-2
d_call: NA
cdr3_aa: CASNPIQGGGELFF
cdr3_nt: TGTGCCAGCAATCCCATCCAGGGCGGCGGGGAGCTGTTTTTT

clone_size: NA
v_call: TRBV5-1
j_call: TRBJ1-2
d_call: NA
cdr3_aa: CASRGGGSYGYTF
cdr3_nt: TGCGCCAGCCGAGGCGGGGGAAGCTATGGCTACACCTTC

clone_size: NA
v_call: TRBV30
j_call: TRBJ2-7
d_call: NA
cdr3_aa: CAWTVSSYEQYF
cdr3_nt: TGTGCCTGGACAGTTAGCTCCTACGAGCAGTACTTC

clone_size: NA
v_call: TRBV5-6
j_call: TRBJ2-7
d_call: NA
cdr3_aa: CASSLAGDSSGYEQYF
cdr3_nt: TGTGCCAGCAGCTTGGCGGGAGACAGTAGTGGGTACGAGCAGTACTTC

clone_size: few
v_call: TRBV2
j_call: TRBJ1-5
d_call: NA
cdr3_aa: CASRASRAYSNQPQHF
cdr3_nt: TGTGCCAGCAGAGCAAGTCGAGCGTATAGCAATCAGCCCCAGCATTTT

clone_size: NA
v_call: TRBV7-2
j_call: TRBJ1-4
d_call: NA
cdr3_aa: CASSPPSATNEKLFF
cdr3_nt: TGTGCCAGCAGCCCCCCGTCTGCAACTAATGAAAAACTGTTTTTT

clone_size: few
v_call: TRBV5-1
j_call: TRBJ1-6
d_call: NA
cdr3_aa: CASSLGQGGSPLHF
cdr3_nt: TGCGCCAGCAGCTTGGGGCAGGGTGGATCACCCCTCCACTTT

clone_size: NA
v_call: TRBV10-3
j_call: TRBJ1-6
d_call: NA
cdr3_aa: CAISERTNSPLHF
cdr3_nt: TGTGCCATCAGTGAGCGGACGAATTCACCCCTCCACTTT

clone_size: few
v_call: TRBV4-1
j_call: TRBJ2-1
d_call: NA
cdr3_aa: CASSQVDIFSYNEQFF
cdr3_nt: TGCGCCAGCAGCCAAGTCGACATCTTCTCCTACAATGAGCAGTTCTTC

clone_size: NA
v_call: TRBV12-5
j_call: TRBJ1-2
d_call: NA
cdr3_aa: CASGFTGYGYTF
cdr3_nt: TGTGCTAGTGGTTTTACAGGATATGGCTACACCTTC

clone_size: NA
v_call: TRBV6-5
j_call: TRBJ1-5
d_call: NA
cdr3_aa: CASSYIGGQPQHF
cdr3_nt: TGTGCCAGCAGTTACATAGGGGGTCAGCCCCAGCATTTT

clone_size: NA
v_call: TRBV9
j_call: TRBJ2-5
d_call: TRBD2
cdr3_aa: CASSLGGSGGPWETQYF
cdr3_nt: TGTGCCAGCAGCCTAGGAGGTAGCGGGGGGCCATGGGAGACCCAGTACTTC

clone_size: once
v_call: TRBV28
j_call: TRBJ2-1
d_call: NA
cdr3_aa: CASSSQVINEQFF
cdr3_nt: TGTGCCAGCAGTTCACAGGTCATCAATGAGCAGTTCTTC

clone_size: NA
v_call: TRBV19
j_call: TRBJ1-1
d_call: NA
cdr3_aa: CASSKAGGLGEAFF
cdr3_nt: TGTGCCTCCAGCAAGGCTGGGGGCCTGGGTGAAGCTTTCTTT